This T cell receptor (beta chain) comes out of a study of a mutant IDH1 vaccine in newly diagnosed glioma. About the research overall: The sex distribution of treated patients was about 62% male and roughly 38% female, with a mean age of around 40 years.

Overall study findings and caveats: Changes in the top peripheral T cell clonotypes seemingly had no bearing on pseudoprogression. A vaccine-induced immune response developed in 93.3% of the patients.

A word on this clone: As yet, its antigen is unknown.

Time point defined: baseline, week 1 (first vaccination visit). As to treatment: pre-vaccination baseline after standard-of-care therapy. Diagnosis in the donors showed new WHO grade 3 or 4 astrocytomas that were IDH1-mutant and ATRX-lost. Trimming pared 8 bases from V and 6 bases from J, leaving 19 bases between. This CDR3 is built from 15 residues. Germline-derived CDR1 and CDR2 are LNHDA and SQIVND (reference sequence). The repertoire was sequenced with immunoSEQ multiplex PCR; TCRdb's copy has only in-frame clones and lacks some. The table lists 30,000 to 40,000 clones, just under 80% of them singletons.

The sequenced sample was PBMCs, obtained from a glioma patient treated with radiotherapy, temozolomide or both. The chain couples TRBV19 to TRBJ2-2; D may correspond to TRBD1 or TRBD2 (5 bases each). The clonotype originates from a man aged 35-49 years with glioma. Some clones in this sample may be carry-over from other donors' samples. This CDR3 is CASGAGTAAAGELFF. CDR3 nucleotide sequence: TGTGCCAGTGGGGCCGGGACGGCGGCGGCCGGGGAGCTGTTTTTT.